Listed below are T cell receptor beta chains from one sample, sequenced in a study of tissue T cells after allogeneic stem cell transplantation. Some clones are missing from TCRdb's copy, which holds only in-frame ones; the method was immunoSEQ multiplex PCR. The table shows about 3,300 clones, with around 75% occurring only once. The input for sequencing was small intestine tissue, taken at autopsy. Source of these receptors: a male patient of 60 years or more with steroid-refractory graft-versus-host disease after an allogeneic stem cell transplant. Some T cells may be graft donor cells. CDR3s include the opening cysteine and the closing phenylalanine or tryptophan. The D gene is left open where the match is weak. Size is stated for part of the rows, as once, few or many counts, or as a class when the clone is expanded.

TRBV19	TRBJ2-3	TRBD1	once	CASSIALTGSTDTQYF	TGTGCCAGTAGTATCGCCTTGACAGGGAGCACAGATACGCAGTATTTT
TRBV5-4	TRBJ2-5	-	once	CASSLAVRVGSSQETQYF	TGTGCCAGCAGCTTGGCGGTTCGGGTGGGAAGTAGCCAAGAGACCCAGTACTTC
TRBV27	TRBJ1-4	-	-	CASSFGGDEKLFF	TGTGCCAGCAGTTTCGGGGGGGATGAAAAACTGTTTTTT
TRBV19	TRBJ1-6	-	once	CASSIKGDSPLHF	TGTGCCAGTAGTATTAAGGGTGATTCACCCCTCCACTTT
TRBV6-2/TRBV6-3	TRBJ1-1	-	-	CASSYSTTGLLNTEAFF	TGTGCCAGCAGTTACTCGACGACAGGACTCTTGAACACTGAAGCTTTCTTT
TRBV28	TRBJ1-5	TRBD1	few	CASSFNGRGDQPQHF	TGTGCCAGCAGTTTTAATGGCAGGGGGGATCAGCCCCAGCATTTT
TRBV19	TRBJ2-7	TRBD1	-	CASSAIDRGDTYEQYF	TGTGCCAGTAGTGCTATCGACAGGGGGGATACCTACGAGCAGTACTTC
TRBV9	TRBJ1-6	-	-	CASSRGTDSPLHF	TGTGCCAGCAGCAGGGGGACCGATTCACCCCTCCACTTT
TRBV6-5	TRBJ2-1	TRBD2	-	CASGRTSGGNEQFF	TGTGCCAGCGGGCGGACTAGCGGGGGTAATGAGCAGTTCTTC
TRBV5-5	TRBJ2-7	-	few	CASSKEGHSSSYEQYF	TGTGCCAGCAGCAAGGAGGGACACAGTAGCTCCTACGAGCAGTACTTC
TRBV10-3	TRBJ1-6	-	-	CATGSQGDSPLHF	TGTGCCACCGGGTCTCAAGGGGATTCACCCCTCCACTTT
TRBV5-5	TRBJ1-4	-	few	CASSLGALREKLFF	TGTGCCAGCAGCTTGGGGGCGTTAAGAGAAAAACTGTTTTTT
TRBV14	TRBJ2-5	TRBD2	-	CASSQVLAGAETQYF	TGTGCCAGCAGCCAAGTGCTAGCGGGGGCTGAGACCCAGTACTTC
TRBV2	TRBJ1-2	TRBD1	-	CARGGTGVLYGYTF	TGTGCCAGGGGGGGGACAGGGGTCCTCTATGGCTACACCTTC
TRBV29-1	TRBJ1-4	TRBD1	-	CSEDRQSRGGGLRDEKLFF	TGCAGCGAGGACCGGCAGAGTCGGGGAGGGGGCTTGAGGGATGAAAAACTGTTTTTT
TRBV10-1	TRBJ2-7	-	-	CASSEEPTYEQYF	TGCGCCAGCAGTGAAGAACCTACCTACGAGCAGTACTTC
TRBV28	TRBJ1-6	-	-	CASSLRVEGLHF	TGTGCCAGCAGTTTGAGGGTGGAGGGCCTCCACTTT
TRBV29-1	TRBJ1-2	TRBD1	few	CSALTGPYGYTF	TGCAGCGCATTGACAGGGCCCTATGGCTACACCTTC
TRBV5-1	TRBJ2-1	-	-	CASRGTSSYNEQFF	TGCGCCAGCAGGGGGACGAGCTCCTACAATGAGCAGTTCTTC
TRBV18	TRBJ2-3	TRBD1	-	CASSQPGQDTDTQYF	TGTGCCAGCTCGCAGCCGGGACAGGACACAGATACGCAGTATTTT
TRBV2	TRBJ1-5	-	-	CASGETGPWQPQHF	TGTGCCAGCGGGGAGACAGGTCCTTGGCAGCCCCAGCATTTT
TRBV6-5	TRBJ1-4	-	-	CAGSYRRGEKLFF	TGTGCCGGCAGTTATCGGCGGGGCGAAAAACTGTTTTTT
TRBV28	TRBJ1-3	-	-	CASRGSGNTIYF	TGTGCCAGCAGGGGCTCTGGAAACACCATATATTTT
TRBV4-2	TRBJ1-1	-	-	CASSQDFGVTGARNTEAFF	TGTGCCAGCAGCCAAGATTTTGGGGTAACGGGGGCCCGTAACACTGAAGCTTTCTTT
TRBV11-2	TRBJ1-2	-	-	CASSLRQDSNYGYTF	TGTGCCAGCAGCTTAAGACAGGACTCTAACTATGGCTACACCTTC
TRBV4-1	TRBJ2-3	-	-	CASSQVGGGTDTQYF	TGCGCCAGCAGCCAAGTTGGCGGGGGCACAGATACGCAGTATTTT
TRBV5-1	TRBJ2-7	-	few	CASQRTERSYEQYF	TGCGCCAGTCAGAGGACGGAACGCTCCTACGAGCAGTACTTC
TRBV2	TRBJ1-4	-	-	CASSGKGEKLFF	TGTGCCAGCAGTGGGAAAGGGGAAAAACTGTTTTTT
TRBV2	TRBJ2-7	TRBD2	few	CASSGRTSDSYEQYF	TGTGCCAGCAGTGGCAGGACTAGCGACTCCTACGAGCAGTACTTC
TRBV19	TRBJ2-7	-	-	CASSIVLSGQPDSYEQYF	TGTGCCAGTAGTATAGTTCTCTCCGGGCAGCCCGACTCCTACGAGCAGTACTTC
TRBV12-5	TRBJ2-5	TRBD2	-	CASGSGLAGIQETQYF	TGTGCTAGTGGTTCGGGACTAGCGGGTATACAAGAGACCCAGTACTTC
TRBV7-2	TRBJ2-7	-	-	CASTRQEYYEQYF	TGTGCCAGCACCAGACAGGAGTATTACGAGCAGTACTTC
TRBV5-1	TRBJ2-2	-	-	CASSLDREDTGELFF	TGCGCCAGCAGCTTGGACAGGGAAGACACCGGGGAGCTGTTTTTT